This T cell receptor (beta chain) was captured by sequencing in a study of blood T cell repertoires in COVID-19. Here immunoSEQ multiplex PCR was the method, and the copy in TCRdb shows in-frame clones only, minus some. The repertoire holds more than 35,000 clones, with about 88% as singletons. The receptor comes from a man aged 55 to 70 with active COVID-19. Sequencing was carried out using peripheral blood.

The CDR3 spells CASSLGRGEGYTF. CDR3 bases: TGTGCCAGCAGCTTAGGTCGGGGGGAGGGCTACACCTTC. The chain recombines TRBV7-2 with TRBJ1-2; a possible D gene is TRBD1 (5 bases). The V end was cut by 1 base, the J end by 8 bases, with 11 bases between. Per the germline V gene, CDR1 is SGHTA and CDR2 is FQGNSA. The CDR3 is 13 residues long.